The TCR beta chain described here comes from a study of T cell changes during pregnancy in multiple sclerosis (dated by TCRdb to the late 2010s). The study in broad terms: The study examined how the T cell repertoire changed over the course of pregnancy in women with multiple sclerosis.

The CDR1 and CDR2 encoded by the germline V gene are SNHLY and FYNNEI. Its CDR3 holds 15 amino acids, cysteine through phenylalanine. Here the CDR3 DNA is all that survives: 45 bases in frame from base 1. V sheds 8 bases and J sheds 2 bases, leaving 15 bases between their ends. A remark on this clone: This receptor's antigen is unknown. No quality values exist for individual bases; no much larger clone is one base distant.

The library was built by means of the immunoSEQ multiplex PCR assay. Imported from immuneACCESS, the table was reduced by TCRdb to in-frame sequences with V and J called. These copies leave out some clones; in studies compared against another copy, an unresolved V gene accounts for under half, and the cause of the remainder is not known. Counted in this sample were over 45,000 clones; roughly 88% of them appeared once. Under 1.5% of the sample lies in the top ten. The V gene is TRBV2 and the J gene is TRBJ2-2; TRBD1 is perhaps the D gene, given 6 matching bases. The starting material was peripheral blood, obtained in the first trimester of pregnancy. The origin of this receptor is a female donor in good health, enrolled as a control in a pregnancy study. The CDR3 has the sequence CASGGRGHNTGELFF. The sequenced DNA: TGTGCCAGCGGTGGCAGGGGCCACAACACCGGGGAGCTGTTTTTT.